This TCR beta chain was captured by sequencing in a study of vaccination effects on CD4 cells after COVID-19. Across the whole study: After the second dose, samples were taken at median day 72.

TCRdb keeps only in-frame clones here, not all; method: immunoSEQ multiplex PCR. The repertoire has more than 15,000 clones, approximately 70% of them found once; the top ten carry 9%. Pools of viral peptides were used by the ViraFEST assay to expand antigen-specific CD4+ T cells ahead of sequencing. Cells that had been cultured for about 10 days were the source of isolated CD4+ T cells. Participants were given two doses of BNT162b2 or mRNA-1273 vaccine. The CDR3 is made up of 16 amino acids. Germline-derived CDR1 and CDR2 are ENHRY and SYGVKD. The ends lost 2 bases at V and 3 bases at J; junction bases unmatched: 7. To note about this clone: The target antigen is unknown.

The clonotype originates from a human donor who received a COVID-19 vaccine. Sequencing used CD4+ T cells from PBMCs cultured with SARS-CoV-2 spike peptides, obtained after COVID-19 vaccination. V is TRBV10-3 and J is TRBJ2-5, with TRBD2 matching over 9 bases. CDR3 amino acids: CAISELPGGGEETQYF. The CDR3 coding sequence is TGTGCCATCAGTGAGCTCCCGGGCGGGGGGGAAGAGACCCAGTACTTC.